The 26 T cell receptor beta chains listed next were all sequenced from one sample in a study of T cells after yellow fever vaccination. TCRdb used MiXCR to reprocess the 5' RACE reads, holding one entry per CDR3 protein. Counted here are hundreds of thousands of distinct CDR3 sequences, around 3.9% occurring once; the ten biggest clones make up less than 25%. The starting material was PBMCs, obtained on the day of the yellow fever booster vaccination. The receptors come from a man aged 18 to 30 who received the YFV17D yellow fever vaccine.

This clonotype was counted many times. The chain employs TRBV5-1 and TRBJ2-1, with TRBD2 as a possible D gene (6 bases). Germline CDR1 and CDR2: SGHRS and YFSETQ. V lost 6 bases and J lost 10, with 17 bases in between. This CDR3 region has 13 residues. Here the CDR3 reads CASTGTLTGEQFF. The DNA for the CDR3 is TGCGCCAGCACCGGGACTTTAACGGGGGAGCAGTTCTTC.

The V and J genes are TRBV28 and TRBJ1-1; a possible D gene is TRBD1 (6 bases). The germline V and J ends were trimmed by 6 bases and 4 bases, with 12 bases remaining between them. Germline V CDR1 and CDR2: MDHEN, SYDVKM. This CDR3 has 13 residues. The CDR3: CASRTGQLTEAFF. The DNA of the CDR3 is TGTGCCAGCAGGACTGGACAGCTCACTGAAGCTTTCTTT.

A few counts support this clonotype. In DNA form, the CDR3 reads TGCGCCAGCAGCTTGGCCGGGTCATATAGTGGAGAGACCCAGTACTTC. Translation: CASSLAGSYSGETQYF. V gene TRBV5-1 combines with J gene TRBJ2-5; D uncertain. Germline V CDR1 and CDR2: SGHRS, YFSETQ. The CDR3 runs 16 residues. Trimming removed 0 bases from V and 4 bases from J, with 16 bases in between.

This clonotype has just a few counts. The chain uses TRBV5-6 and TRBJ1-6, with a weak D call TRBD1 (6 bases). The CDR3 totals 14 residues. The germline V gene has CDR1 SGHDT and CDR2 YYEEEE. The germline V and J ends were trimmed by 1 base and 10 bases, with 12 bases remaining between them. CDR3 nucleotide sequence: TGTGCCAGCAGCTTGCCGGGGGCCAGCTCACCCCTCCACTTT. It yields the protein CASSLPGASSPLHF.

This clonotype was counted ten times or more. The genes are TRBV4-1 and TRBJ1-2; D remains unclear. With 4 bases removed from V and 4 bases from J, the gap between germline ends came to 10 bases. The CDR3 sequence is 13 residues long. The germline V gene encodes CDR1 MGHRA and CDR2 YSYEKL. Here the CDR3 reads CASSLATLYGYTF. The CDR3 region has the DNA TGCGCCAGCAGCCTCGCGACCCTCTATGGCTACACCTTC.

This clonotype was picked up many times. The CDR3 coding sequence is TGTGCCAGCAGCTCAGCGGGGGGGCCCTACGAGCAGTACTTC. Translating it yields CASSSAGGPYEQYF. The V and J genes are TRBV7-6 and TRBJ2-7; 10 bases line up with TRBD2. Germline trimming cut 4 bases from V and 2 bases from J; bases unmatched to any gene: 2. CDR1 and CDR2 from the germline V gene are SGHVS and FNYEAQ. The CDR3 has 14 residues.

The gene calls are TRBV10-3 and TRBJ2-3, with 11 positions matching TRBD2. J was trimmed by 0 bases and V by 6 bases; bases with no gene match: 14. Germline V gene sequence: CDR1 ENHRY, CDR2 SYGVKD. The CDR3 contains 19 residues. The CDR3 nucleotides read TGTGCCATCAGACCGGGACTAGCGGATCATTGGGCTAGCACAGATACGCAGTATTTT. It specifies CAIRPGLADHWASTDTQYF.

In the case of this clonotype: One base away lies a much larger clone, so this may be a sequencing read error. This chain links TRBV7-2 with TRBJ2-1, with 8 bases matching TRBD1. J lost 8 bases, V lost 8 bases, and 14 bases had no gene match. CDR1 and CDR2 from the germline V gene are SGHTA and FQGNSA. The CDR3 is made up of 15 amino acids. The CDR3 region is CASGPGRQGKHEQFF. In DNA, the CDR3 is TGTGCCAGCGGCCCCGGTAGACAGGGGAAGCATGAGCAGTTCTTC.

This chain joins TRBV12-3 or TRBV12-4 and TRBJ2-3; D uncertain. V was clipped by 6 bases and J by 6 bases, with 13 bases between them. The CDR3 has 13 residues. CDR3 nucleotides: TGTGCCAGCAGCGGTCTTCTGGGTGATACGCAGTATTTT. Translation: CASSGLLGDTQYF.

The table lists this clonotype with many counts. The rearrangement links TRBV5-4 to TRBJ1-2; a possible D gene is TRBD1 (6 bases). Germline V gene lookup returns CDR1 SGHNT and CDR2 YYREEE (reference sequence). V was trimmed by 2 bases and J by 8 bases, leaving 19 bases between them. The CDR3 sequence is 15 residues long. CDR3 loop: CASSLDRRGTKGYTF. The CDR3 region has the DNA TGTGCCAGCAGCTTAGACAGGAGGGGAACCAAGGGCTACACCTTC. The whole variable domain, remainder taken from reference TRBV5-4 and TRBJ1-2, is ETGVTQSPTHLIKTRGQQVTLRCSSQSGHNTVSWYQQALGQGPQFIFQYYREEENGRGNFPPRFSGLQFPNYSSELNVNALELDDSALYLCASSLDRRGTKGYTFGSGTRLTVV.

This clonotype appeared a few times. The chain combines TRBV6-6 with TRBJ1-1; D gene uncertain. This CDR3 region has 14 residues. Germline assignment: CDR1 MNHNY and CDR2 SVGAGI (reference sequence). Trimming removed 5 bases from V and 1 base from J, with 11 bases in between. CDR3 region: CASSTYDPNTEAFF. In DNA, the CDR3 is TGTGCCAGCAGTACGTACGACCCGAACACTGAAGCTTTCTTT.

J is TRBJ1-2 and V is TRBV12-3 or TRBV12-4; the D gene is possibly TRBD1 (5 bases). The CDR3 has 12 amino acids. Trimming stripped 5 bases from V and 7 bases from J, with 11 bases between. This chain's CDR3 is CASSNPGPGYTF. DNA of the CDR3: TGTGCCAGCAGTAACCCGGGGCCTGGCTACACCTTC.

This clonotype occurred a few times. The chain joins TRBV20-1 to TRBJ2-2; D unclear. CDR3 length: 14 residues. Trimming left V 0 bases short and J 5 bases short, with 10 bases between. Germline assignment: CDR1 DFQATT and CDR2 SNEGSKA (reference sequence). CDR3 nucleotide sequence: TGCAGTGCTAGAGAGGCGTCGGCTACCGGGGAGCTGTTTTTT. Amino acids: CSAREASATGELFF.

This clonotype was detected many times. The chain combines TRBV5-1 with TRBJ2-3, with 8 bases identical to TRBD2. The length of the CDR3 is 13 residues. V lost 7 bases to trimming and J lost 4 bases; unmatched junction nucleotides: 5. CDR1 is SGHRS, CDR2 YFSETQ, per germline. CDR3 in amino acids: CASHRGGSDTQYF. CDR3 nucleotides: TGCGCCAGCCACCGGGGGGGCTCAGATACGCAGTATTTT.

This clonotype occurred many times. CDR3 protein: CASSYSSRDRALRHF. CDR3 coding DNA: TGTGCCAGCAGTTACTCCTCCCGGGACAGGGCCCTTCGACATTTT. The V and J genes are TRBV6-6 and TRBJ1-5; 9 positions match TRBD1. The V gene's germline CDR1 is MNHNY and CDR2 SVGAGI (reference sequence). The CDR3 spans 15 residues. With 0 bases clipped from V and 16 bases from J, the junction kept 13 bases outside the gene matches.

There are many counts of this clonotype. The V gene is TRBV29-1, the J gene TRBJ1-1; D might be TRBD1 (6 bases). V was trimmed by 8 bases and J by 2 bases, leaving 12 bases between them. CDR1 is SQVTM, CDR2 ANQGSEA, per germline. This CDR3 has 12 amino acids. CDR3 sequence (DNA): TGCAGCTCAGGACAGAGTAACACTGAAGCTTTCTTT. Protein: CSSGQSNTEAFF.

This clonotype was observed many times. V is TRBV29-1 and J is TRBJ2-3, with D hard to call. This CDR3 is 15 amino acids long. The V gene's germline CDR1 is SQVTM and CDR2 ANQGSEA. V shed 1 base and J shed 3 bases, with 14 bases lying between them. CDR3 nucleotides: TGCAGCGTTGAAGGGGTAGCCGTTGTTACAGATACGCAGTATTTT. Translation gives CSVEGVAVVTDTQYF.

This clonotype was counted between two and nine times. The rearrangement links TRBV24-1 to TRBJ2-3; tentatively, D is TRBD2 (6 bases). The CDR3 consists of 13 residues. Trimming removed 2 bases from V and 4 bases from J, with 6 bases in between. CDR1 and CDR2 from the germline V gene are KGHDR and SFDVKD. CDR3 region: CATSDWGADTQYF. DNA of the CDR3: TGTGCCACCAGTGATTGGGGGGCAGATACGCAGTATTTT.

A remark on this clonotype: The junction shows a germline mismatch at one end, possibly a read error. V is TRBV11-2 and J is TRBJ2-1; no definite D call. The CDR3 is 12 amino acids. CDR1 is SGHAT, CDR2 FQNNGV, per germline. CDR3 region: CASSLSRNEQLF. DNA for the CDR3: TGTGCCAGCAGCTTATCCAGGAATGAGCAGTTATTC.

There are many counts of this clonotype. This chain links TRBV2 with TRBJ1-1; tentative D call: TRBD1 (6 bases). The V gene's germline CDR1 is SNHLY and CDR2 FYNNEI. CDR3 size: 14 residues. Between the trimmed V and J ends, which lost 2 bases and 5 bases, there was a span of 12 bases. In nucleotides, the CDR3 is TGTGCCAGCAGTGAACTGGGGGGCGAAACTGAAGCTTTCTTT. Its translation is CASSELGGETEAFF.

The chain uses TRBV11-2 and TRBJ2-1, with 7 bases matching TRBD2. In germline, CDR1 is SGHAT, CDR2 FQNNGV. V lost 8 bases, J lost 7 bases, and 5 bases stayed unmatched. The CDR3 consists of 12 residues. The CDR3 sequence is CASWGGRNEQFF. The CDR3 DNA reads TGTGCCAGCTGGGGGGGGAGGAATGAGCAGTTCTTC.

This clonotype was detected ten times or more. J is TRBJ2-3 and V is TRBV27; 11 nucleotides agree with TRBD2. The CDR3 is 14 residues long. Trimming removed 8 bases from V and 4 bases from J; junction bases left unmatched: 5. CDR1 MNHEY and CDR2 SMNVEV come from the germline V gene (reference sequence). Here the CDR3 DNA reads TGTGCCAGCCGTAGCGGGGGGGCTTCAGATACGCAGTATTTT. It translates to CASRSGGASDTQYF.

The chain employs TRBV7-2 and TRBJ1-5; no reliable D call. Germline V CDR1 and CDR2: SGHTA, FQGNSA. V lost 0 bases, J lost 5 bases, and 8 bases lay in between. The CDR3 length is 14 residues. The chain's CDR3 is CASSLARRDQPQHF. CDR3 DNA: TGTGCCAGCAGCTTAGCGAGGCGAGATCAGCCCCAGCATTTT.

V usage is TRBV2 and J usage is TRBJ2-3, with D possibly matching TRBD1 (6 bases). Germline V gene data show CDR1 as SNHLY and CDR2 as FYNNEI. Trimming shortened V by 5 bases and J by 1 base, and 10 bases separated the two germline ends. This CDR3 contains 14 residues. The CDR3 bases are TGTGCCAGCAGTCCCCGACAGGGCACAGATACGCAGTATTTT. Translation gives CASSPRQGTDTQYF. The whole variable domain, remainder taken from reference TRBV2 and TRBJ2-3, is EPEVTQTPSHQVTQMGQEVILRCVPISNHLYFYWYRQILGQKVEFLVSFYNNEISEKSEIFDDQFSVERPDGSNFTLKIRSTKLEDSAMYFCASSPRQGTDTQYFGPGTRLTVL.

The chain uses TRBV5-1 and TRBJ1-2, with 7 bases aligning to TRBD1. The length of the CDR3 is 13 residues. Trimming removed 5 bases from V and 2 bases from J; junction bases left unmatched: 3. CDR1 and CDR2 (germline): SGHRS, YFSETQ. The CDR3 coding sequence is TGCGCCAGCAGTGAACAGGGGAACTATGGCTACACCTTC. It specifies CASSEQGNYGYTF.

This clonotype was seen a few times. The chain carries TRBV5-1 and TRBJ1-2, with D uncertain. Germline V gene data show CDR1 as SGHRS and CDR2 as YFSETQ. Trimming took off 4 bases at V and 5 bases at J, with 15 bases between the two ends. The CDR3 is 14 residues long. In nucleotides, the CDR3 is TGCGCCAGCAGCCCGATCTCGGGGAGGTATGGCTACACCTTC. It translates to CASSPISGRYGYTF.